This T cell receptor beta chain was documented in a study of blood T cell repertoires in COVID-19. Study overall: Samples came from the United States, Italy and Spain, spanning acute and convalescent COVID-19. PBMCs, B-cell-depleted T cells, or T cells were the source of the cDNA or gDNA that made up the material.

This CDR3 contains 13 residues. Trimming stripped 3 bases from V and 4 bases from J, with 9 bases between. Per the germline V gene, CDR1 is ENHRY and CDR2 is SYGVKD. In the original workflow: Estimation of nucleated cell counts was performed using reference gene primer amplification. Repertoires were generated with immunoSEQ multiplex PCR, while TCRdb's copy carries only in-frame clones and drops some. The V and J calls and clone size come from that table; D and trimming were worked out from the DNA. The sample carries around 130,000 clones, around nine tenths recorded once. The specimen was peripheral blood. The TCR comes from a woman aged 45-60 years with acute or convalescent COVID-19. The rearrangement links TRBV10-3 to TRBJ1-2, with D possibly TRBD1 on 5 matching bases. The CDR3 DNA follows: TGTGCCATCAGTGAAGGGCAGGGCTATGGCTACACCTTC. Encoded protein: CAISEGQGYGYTF.